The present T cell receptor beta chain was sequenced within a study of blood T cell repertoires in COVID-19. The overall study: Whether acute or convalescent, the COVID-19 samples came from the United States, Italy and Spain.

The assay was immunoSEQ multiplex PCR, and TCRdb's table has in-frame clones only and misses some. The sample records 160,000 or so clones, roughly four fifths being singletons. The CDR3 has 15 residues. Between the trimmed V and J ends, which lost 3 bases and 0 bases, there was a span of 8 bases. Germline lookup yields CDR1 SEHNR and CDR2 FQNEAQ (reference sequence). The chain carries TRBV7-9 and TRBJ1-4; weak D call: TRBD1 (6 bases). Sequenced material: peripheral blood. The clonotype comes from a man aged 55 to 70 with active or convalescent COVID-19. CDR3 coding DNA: TGTGCCAGCAGCTTCGGACAGACAACTAATGAAAAACTGTTTTTT. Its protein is CASSFGQTTNEKLFF.